These 3 T cell receptor beta chains were all obtained from the same sample, sequenced in a study of blood T cell repertoires in COVID-19. Clones were read by immunoSEQ multiplex PCR, and TCRdb kept only the in-frame ones, dropping some. Here the sample spans roughly 250,000 clones, approximately 88% being singletons. Sample: PBMCs or T cells enriched from blood (not recorded which). These receptors came from a woman aged 40 to 50 who had been exposed to COVID-19.

This clone was observed a few times. The V call is TRBV5-5, the J call TRBJ1-1; no definite D call. The germline V and J ends were trimmed by 0 bases and 1 base, with 4 bases remaining between them. The CDR3 has 13 amino acids. Germline values: CDR1 SGHKS, CDR2 YYEKEE (reference sequence). This CDR3 is CASSLGRNTEAFF. The DNA of the CDR3 is TGTGCCAGCAGCTTGGGGAGGAACACTGAAGCTTTCTTT.

The chain carries TRBV5-4 and TRBJ1-1, with TRBD1 identical over 11 bases. The CDR3 sequence is 17 residues long. V was clipped by 4 bases and J by 3 bases; unmatched bases: 11. Germline CDR1 is SGHNT and CDR2 is YYREEE (reference sequence). CDR3 residues: CASSPEGQGVAYTEAFF. CDR3 sequence (DNA): TGTGCCAGCAGCCCGGAGGGACAGGGGGTGGCGTACACTGAAGCTTTCTTT.

The gene calls are TRBV7-9 and TRBJ2-2; D remains unclear. Trimming stripped 1 base from V and 9 bases from J, with 9 bases between. CDR3 length: 13 amino acids. CDR1 and CDR2 from the germline V gene are SEHNR and FQNEAQ (reference sequence). The CDR3 spells CASSLGLERELFF. CDR3 DNA sequence: TGTGCCAGCAGCTTAGGCCTAGAGAGGGAGCTGTTTTTT.